This TCR beta chain was identified during a study of blood T cell repertoires in COVID-19. Looking at the study overall: Acute and convalescent COVID-19 specimens originated in the United States, Italy and Spain.

As originally analysed: Amplification with reference gene primers provided the estimates of nucleated cell counts. Assay used: immunoSEQ multiplex PCR; TCRdb lists only in-frame clones, some missing. V and J calls and clone size follow that table, whereas D and trimming were derived from the DNA. This sample yields around 170,000 clones, of which less than 90% are seen a single time; about 6.5% belongs to the top ten. In assigning cohorts, the study relied on participant-reported clinical history. V was pared by 3 bases and J by 4 bases, with 11 bases between. CDR1 is DFQATT, CDR2 SNEGSKA, per germline (reference sequence). The CDR3 consists of 13 residues.

The sample was PBMCs or T cells enriched from blood (not recorded which). The origin of this receptor is a woman between 45 and 60 years old who had recovered from COVID-19. The rearrangement links TRBV20-1 to TRBJ2-3, with D possibly TRBD2 on 6 matching bases. CDR3 bases: TGCAGTGCTAGTCCGGGAGTTGCAGATACGCAGTATTTT. Its translation is CSASPGVADTQYF.